This T cell receptor (beta chain) was profiled in a study of regulatory T cells in long-lasting Graves disease. Arm-PCR of CDR3 regions and iRepertoire HTBI primers were used to build TCR beta libraries. One entry per CDR3 protein results from TCRdb running MiXCR on the multiplex PCR reads. Of 560,000 or so distinct CDR3 sequences in the sample, 16% were seen once. Per germline, CDR1 MGHRA and CDR2 YSYEKL. V was trimmed by 3 bases and J by 5 bases, leaving 16 bases between them. This CDR3 region has 15 residues. The time point: newly diagnosed GD, antithyroid drugs for less than 3 months. Construction of the TCR library relied on RNA isolated from PBMCs. These data are also associated with another study on T cells in Graves' hyperthyroidism and ophthalmopathy.

The chain uses TRBV4-1 and TRBJ1-1, with unresolved D. The source was peripheral blood mononuclear cells (PBMCs), collected at new diagnosis, from a patient treated with antithyroid drugs. This receptor was obtained from a man aged 18 to 30 with Graves disease. CDR3 residues: CASSQRRVGFTEAFF. CDR3 DNA: TGCGCCAGCAGCCAGCGGCGGGTGGGTTTTACTGAAGCTTTCTTT.